The 26 T cell receptor beta chains in this list originate from one sample, sequenced in a study of CD8 T cells in Susac syndrome. Random hexamers were used to reverse transcribe an amount of roughly 0.45 to 1 ug RNA. TCRdb analysed the immunoSEQ multiplex PCR reads with MiXCR anew, one entry per CDR3 protein. In the table there are under 250,000 distinct CDR3 sequences, approximately 94% of which are singletons. Source material: CD4+ T cells from PBMCs. The origin of the receptors is a human donor with Susac syndrome.

The V call is TRBV19, the J call TRBJ2-3, with a possible D match to TRBD1 (6 bases). V was pared by 8 bases and J by 0 bases, with 12 bases between. This CDR3 comprises 14 residues. The germline gives CDR1 LNHDA, CDR2 SQIVND (reference sequence). CDR3 DNA: TGTGCCAGTGCGGACAGCCCAAGCACAGATACGCAGTATTTT. Its translation: CASADSPSTDTQYF.

The chain carries TRBV6-5 and TRBJ1-2; D remains ambiguous. This CDR3 contains 16 residues. Germline CDR1 and CDR2: MNHEY and SVGAGI. The V and J ends lost 4 bases and 3 bases respectively, with 18 bases between them. The CDR3 bases are TGTGCCAGCAGTTCACCCCGGCGGGGAGACGACTATGGCTACACCTTC. Translating it yields CASSSPRRGDDYGYTF.

The genes are TRBV4-1 and TRBJ1-6; TRBD1 aligns across 8 bases. This CDR3 is 14 amino acids long. With V trimmed by 6 bases and J by 6 bases, 4 bases remained unmatched. Germline loops: CDR1 MGHRA, CDR2 YSYEKL. For the CDR3, the DNA is TGCGCCAGCAGTCTGGACAGGGCTAATTCACCCCTCCACTTT. Its protein is CASSLDRANSPLHF.

The chain joins TRBV2 to TRBJ1-6; the D is unclear. The CDR3 is 16 residues long. V was clipped by 8 bases and J by 8 bases, with 22 bases between them. Per the germline V gene, CDR1 is SNHLY and CDR2 is FYNNEI. CDR3 amino acids: CASLMPGAGPHSPLHF. In DNA, the CDR3 is TGTGCCAGCCTGATGCCGGGCGCAGGTCCCCATTCACCCCTCCACTTT.

V is TRBV27 and J is TRBJ2-1; D is unresolved. The CDR3 spans 14 residues. The germline gives CDR1 MNHEY, CDR2 SMNVEV (reference sequence). Trimming took off 2 bases at V and 7 bases at J, with 12 bases between the two ends. CDR3 bases: TGTGCCAGCAGTTTAGTACCTCACGGGAATGAGCAGTTCTTC. This encodes CASSLVPHGNEQFF.

V and J are TRBV30 and TRBJ2-4, with D unresolved. Germline V gene data show CDR1 as GTSNPN and CDR2 as SVGIG (reference sequence). CDR3 size: 12 residues. V shed 4 bases and J shed 6 bases, with 10 bases lying between them. CDR3 sequence (DNA): TGTGCCTGGAAGAACTCGGGAAACATTCAGTACTTC. Its protein is CAWKNSGNIQYF.

J is TRBJ2-5 and V is TRBV5-1, with D uncertain. CDR1 SGHRS and CDR2 YFSETQ come from the germline V gene. V was trimmed by 4 bases and J by 4 bases, leaving 8 bases between them. The CDR3 loop spans 12 amino acids. The CDR3 loop is CASSHWGETQYF. The DNA of the CDR3 is TGCGCCAGCAGCCACTGGGGAGAGACCCAGTACTTC.

The chain is built from TRBV6-5 and TRBJ2-7; D may correspond to TRBD1 or TRBD2 (5 bases each). V gave up 5 bases and J gave up 2 bases, with 13 bases separating them. The V gene's germline CDR1 is MNHEY and CDR2 SVGAGI. The length of the CDR3 is 14 residues. In DNA form, the CDR3 reads TGTGCCAGCAGTCCGGGACGGGTTACCTACGAGCAGTACTTC. It specifies CASSPGRVTYEQYF.

This rearrangement joins TRBV24-1 to TRBJ1-2; maybe TRBD1 (5 bases). The V end lost 4 bases, the J end lost 2 bases, and 7 bases lay between the germline ends. Per germline, CDR1 KGHDR and CDR2 SFDVKD. The CDR3 has 13 amino acids. CDR3: CATSDRENYGYTF. Written as DNA, the CDR3 is TGTGCCACCAGTGACAGGGAAAACTATGGCTACACCTTC.

This sequence joins TRBV7-2 and TRBJ1-4; a possible D gene is TRBD1 (5 bases). Trimming took 4 bases from V and 8 from J, leaving 14 bases between them. Germline CDR1 is SGHTA and CDR2 is FQGNSA. The CDR3 spans 14 residues. CDR3 in DNA: TGTGCCAGCAGCTGGGGAGGGGAAGGCGAAAAACTGTTTTTT. Translated: CASSWGGEGEKLFF.

V and J are TRBV5-1 and TRBJ2-1; 8 nucleotides align to TRBD1. CDR3 length equals 15 residues. V shed 4 bases and J 4 bases; nucleotides not matched to a gene: 7. CDR1 is SGHRS, CDR2 YFSETQ, per germline. The CDR3 loop is CASSPGQGAYNEQFF. The CDR3 coding sequence is TGCGCCAGCAGCCCCGGGCAGGGGGCTTACAATGAGCAGTTCTTC. Complete variable domain (other parts from reference TRBV5-1 and TRBJ2-1): KAGVTQTPRYLIKTRGQQVTLSCSPISGHRSVSWYQQTPGQGLQFLFEYFSETQRNKGNFPGRFSGRQFSNSRSEMNVSTLELGDSALYLCASSPGQGAYNEQFFGPGTRLTVL.

The CDR3 loop is CASSTGVETEAFF. The CDR3 DNA follows: TGTGCCAGCAGCACAGGGGTGGAAACTGAAGCTTTCTTT. The chain carries TRBV12-3 or TRBV12-4 and TRBJ1-1; 7 bases are shared with TRBD1. This CDR3 comprises 13 residues. V gave up 6 bases and J gave up 5 bases; unmatched junction bases: 6.

A word on this clonotype: A junction end diverges from the germline sequence, so it may reflect a read error. V gene TRBV7-7 combines with J gene TRBJ2-5; D call uncertain. This CDR3 has 13 residues. CDR1 and CDR2 from the germline V gene are SSHAT and FNYEAQ (reference sequence). This CDR3 is CASSRNPWETQYF. The CDR3 DNA reads as TGTGCTAGCAGCCGCAACCCGTGGGAGACCCAGTACTTC.

This clonotype came up once. The V and J genes are TRBV27 and TRBJ2-3; 9 bases map to TRBD1. The CDR3 totals 15 residues. V lost 8 bases to trimming and J lost 5 bases; unmatched junction nucleotides: 11. CDR1 and CDR2 (germline): MNHEY, SMNVEV (reference sequence). CDR3 residues: CASAPGTGYRDTQYF. The CDR3 nucleotides read TGTGCCAGCGCCCCCGGGACAGGGTATAGAGATACGCAGTATTTT.

V is TRBV7-3 and J is TRBJ2-5; D gene unclear. CDR1 is SGHTA, CDR2 FQGTGA, per germline. CDR3 length equals 13 residues. V was shortened by 0 bases and J by 5 bases, with 7 bases between the two germline ends. The CDR3 nucleotides are TGTGCCAGCAGCTTAACAGGGTACGAGACCCAGTACTTC. Its translation is CASSLTGYETQYF.

This clonotype was observed a handful of times. The germline gene is not matched at one end of the junction; a read error may be the cause. The chain joins TRBV5-1 to TRBJ2-5, with a possible D match to TRBD2 (6 bases). CDR1 is SGHRS, CDR2 YFSETQ, per germline. The CDR3 length is 14 residues. CDR3 coding DNA: TGTGCCAGCAGTCTCGGCGGGGACCAAGAGACCCAGTACTTC. It specifies CASSLGGDQETQYF.

V gene TRBV12-3 or TRBV12-4 combines with J gene TRBJ1-5; perhaps TRBD1 as D (6 bases). Trimming pared 6 bases from V and 3 bases from J, leaving 12 bases between. The CDR3 consists of 14 residues. CDR3 sequence reads: CASSTRDTNQPQHF. The CDR3 coding sequence is TGTGCCAGCAGCACCCGGGACACCAATCAGCCCCAGCATTTT.

The CDR3 sequence: CASTPMWGANTGELFF. CDR3 DNA sequence: TGTGCCAGCACGCCAATGTGGGGGGCGAACACCGGGGAGCTGTTTTTT. V and J are TRBV27 and TRBJ2-2; D may be TRBD2 (6 bases). CDR3 size: 16 residues. Germline lookup yields CDR1 MNHEY and CDR2 SMNVEV (reference sequence). Trimming pared 7 bases from V and 0 bases from J, leaving 15 bases between.

This clonotype was recorded only once. The chain recombines TRBV5-1 with TRBJ2-1; 9 positions agree with TRBD1. CDR3 length equals 15 residues. Trimming at V came to 3 bases and at J to 7 bases, leaving 8 bases not matched to a gene. Germline CDR1 and CDR2: SGHRS and YFSETQ. The CDR3 is CASSSSGTGSNEQFF. CDR3 DNA: TGCGCCAGCAGCTCGTCCGGGACAGGGTCGAATGAGCAGTTCTTC.

V usage is TRBV7-2 and J usage is TRBJ1-6; D is undetermined. The CDR3 has 12 residues. V was shortened by 4 bases and J by 10 bases, with 8 bases between the two germline ends. CDR1 is SGHTA and CDR2 is FQGNSA in the germline V gene. In nucleotides, the CDR3 is TGTGCCAGCAGCTCCAAAGGGTCACCCCTCCACTTT. Translated: CASSSKGSPLHF.

This chain links TRBV5-6 with TRBJ2-7; no firm D call. V was shortened by 0 bases and J by 6 bases, with 10 bases between the two germline ends. The CDR3 contains 13 residues. Germline loops: CDR1 SGHDT, CDR2 YYEEEE. Here the CDR3 DNA reads TGTGCCAGCAGCTTGGCCGGTCCGGGCGAGCAGTACTTC. Protein: CASSLAGPGEQYF. Based on the CDR3 plus reference TRBV5-6 and TRBJ2-7, the full variable domain is DAGVTQSPTHLIKTRGQQVTLRCSPKSGHDTVSWYQQALGQGPQFIFQYYEEEERQRGNFPDRFSGHQFPNYSSELNVNALLLGDSALYLCASSLAGPGEQYFGPGTRLTVT.

The gene calls are TRBV24-1 and TRBJ2-2; D unresolved. The ends were cut back, 0 bases at V and 1 base at J, with 5 bases in the middle. Germline V lookup: CDR1 KGHDR, CDR2 SFDVKD. The CDR3 runs 15 residues. The CDR3 region has the DNA TGTGCCACCAGTGATTTGCGGGTGAACACCGGGGAGCTGTTTTTT. Its protein is CATSDLRVNTGELFF.

The chain has TRBV6-6 and TRBJ2-2, with 8 bases matching TRBD1. V gave up 9 bases and J gave up 5 bases; unmatched junction bases: 8. This CDR3 contains 14 residues. Germline-derived CDR1 and CDR2 are MNHNY and SVGAGI (reference sequence). The CDR3 reads CASRQGRGTGELFF. CDR3 coding DNA: TGTGCCAGTCGACAGGGGAGAGGAACCGGGGAGCTGTTTTTT.

The V gene is TRBV4-2, the J gene TRBJ2-2; D remains ambiguous. The CDR3 has 16 amino acids. The V gene lost 0 bases and the J gene lost 5 bases, with 13 bases spanning the gap. The germline gives CDR1 LGHNA, CDR2 YNFKEQ. The DNA for the CDR3 is TGTGCCAGCAGCCAAGATCCGATCATCTTAACCGGGGAGCTGTTTTTT. The encoded protein is CASSQDPIILTGELFF.

This clonotype was counted once. The rearrangement uses TRBV6-1 and TRBJ1-2; 7 bases map to TRBD1. Germline loops: CDR1 MNHNS, CDR2 SASEGT. The CDR3 is made up of 17 amino acids. The J segment lost 3 bases and the V segment lost 11 bases, leaving 21 bases of the junction unmatched. CDR3 sequence reads: CAPTQGGRSRWHYGYTF. CDR3 sequence (DNA): TGTGCCCCGACCCAGGGGGGTCGATCCAGATGGCACTATGGCTACACCTTC.

The CDR3 protein is CASSETRGQIGYTF. The CDR3 DNA reads as TGTGCCAGCTCGGAAACCAGGGGGCAGATTGGCTACACCTTC. V is TRBV18 and J is TRBJ1-2; 8 bases align to TRBD1. Losses at the gene ends were 6 bases for V and 7 bases for J; bases not matched to a gene: 10. Germline V gene sequence: CDR1 KGHSH, CDR2 LQKENI. CDR3 size: 14 residues.